A single sample is the source of the 19 T cell receptor beta chains below, sequenced in a study of blood T cells in healthy people across ages. Using a J-beta primer mix together with a sample-barcoded 5' primer, a second PCR was run for 7 to 11 cycles. One entry per CDR3 protein, called by TCRdb with MiXCR from the 5' RACE reads. The sample contains 1.4 million to 1.5 million distinct CDR3 sequences, around 42% of which appear only once. Input material: blood. All receptors come from a woman aged 18-35 years in good health.

The V call is TRBV5-4, the J call TRBJ2-1, with 9 nucleotides matching TRBD2. The end of the DNA aligns better with TRBJ2-7, so the J call may be wrong. CDR1 and CDR2 from the germline V gene are SGHNT and YYREEE (reference sequence). This CDR3 region has 15 residues. The CDR3 is CASRPTGTSSNEQYF. The CDR3 DNA reads TGTGCCAGCAGACCTACCGGGACTAGCAGTAATGAGCAGTACTTC.

This clonotype was detected once. This rearrangement joins TRBV7-6 to TRBJ2-1, with D hard to call. Between the trimmed V and J ends, which lost 0 bases and 8 bases, there was a span of 5 bases. The germline gives CDR1 SGHVS, CDR2 FNYEAQ. This CDR3 comprises 12 residues. For the CDR3, the DNA is TGTGCCAGCAGCTTAGCGTTGCATGAGCAGTTCTTC. This sequence encodes CASSLALHEQFF. The variable domain in full, completed from reference TRBV7-6 and TRBJ2-1, reads GAGVSQSPRYKVTKRGQDVALRCDPISGHVSLYWYRQALGQGPEFLTYFNYEAQQDKSGLPNDRFSAERPEGSISTLTIQRTEQRDSAMYRCASSLALHEQFFGPGTRLTVL.

The rearrangement joins TRBV10-3 to TRBJ1-5; D not certain. The CDR3 is 13 amino acids. Trimming shortened V by 8 bases and J by 3 bases, and 11 bases separated the two germline ends. Germline lookup yields CDR1 ENHRY and CDR2 SYGVKD. The CDR3 sequence: CAIRPGPNQPQHF. The CDR3, as DNA: TGTGCCATCCGCCCGGGCCCCAATCAGCCCCAGCATTTT.

The V gene is TRBV10-1, the J gene TRBJ2-4; perhaps TRBD1 as D (5 bases). CDR1 and CDR2 from the germline V gene are WNHNN and SYGVQD (reference sequence). Between the trimmed V and J ends, which lost 6 bases and 6 bases, there was a span of 15 bases. This CDR3 comprises 14 residues. CDR3 sequence: CASSSGQNTNIQYF. CDR3 DNA sequence: TGCGCCAGCAGCTCAGGGCAGAACACAAACATTCAGTACTTC.

The rearrangement uses TRBV5-8 and TRBJ2-7; D possibly matches TRBD1 or TRBD2 (5 bases each). Per germline, CDR1 SGHTS and CDR2 YDEGEE. The CDR3 extends over 19 amino acids. The V end lost 4 bases, the J end lost 0 bases, and 26 bases lay between the germline ends. As DNA, the CDR3 is TGTGCCAGCAGCCCAATCGAGGGCCTCGAAGAGGGGAGCTCCTACGAGCAGTACTTC. Translation: CASSPIEGLEEGSSYEQYF.

This clonotype has just a few counts. This chain joins TRBV4-1 and TRBJ1-6; a possible D gene is TRBD1 (5 bases). V was cut by 0 bases and J by 7 bases, with 22 bases left in between. The CDR3 length is 19 residues. Looked up from germline, CDR1 is MGHRA and CDR2 is YSYEKL. The CDR3 spells CASSQDGSSRAVGNSPLHF. In DNA form, the CDR3 reads TGCGCCAGCAGCCAAGACGGAAGTTCCAGGGCCGTTGGAAATTCACCCCTCCACTTT.

This clonotype was seen once. The V call is TRBV6-2 or TRBV6-3, the J call TRBJ2-1; D is possibly TRBD2 (7 bases). The germline gives CDR1 MNHEY, CDR2 SVGEGT. The CDR3 is 16 residues long. V gave up 6 bases and J gave up 2 bases, with 17 bases separating them. The CDR3 coding sequence is TGTGCCAGCAGAGAGCGAGCGGGACAAACCTACAATGAGCAGTTCTTC. It codes for CASRERAGQTYNEQFF.

This clonotype was detected only a few times. The V and J genes are TRBV3-1 and TRBJ1-2, with 8 bases that match TRBD1. From germline, CDR1 is LGHDT and CDR2 YNNKEL (reference sequence). V shed 3 bases and J 2 bases; nucleotides not matched to a gene: 5. This CDR3 comprises 15 residues. Here the CDR3 reads CASSHLDRANYGYTF. DNA of the CDR3: TGTGCCAGCAGCCATTTGGACAGGGCGAACTATGGCTACACCTTC.

The table lists this clonotype with a few counts. The genes are TRBV12-3 or TRBV12-4 and TRBJ2-1, with 9 bases identical to TRBD2. This CDR3 is built from 16 residues. With V trimmed by 4 bases and J by 8 bases, 12 bases remained unmatched. The CDR3 region has the DNA TGTGCCAGCAGTTCCCTAGCGGGGACCTCTTGGTATGAGCAGTTCTTC. Translation gives CASSSLAGTSWYEQFF.

J is TRBJ2-3 and V is TRBV30; TRBD2 matches at 7 bases. The ends lost 4 bases at V and 4 bases at J; junction bases unmatched: 20. The CDR3 spans 18 residues. In germline, CDR1 is GTSNPN, CDR2 SVGIG (reference sequence). CDR3 region: CAWIPSGTYSHHPDTQYF. CDR3 coding DNA: TGTGCCTGGATCCCCAGCGGGACTTACTCCCACCACCCAGATACGCAGTATTTT.

In the case of this clonotype: A much more abundant neighbour one base away suggests this may be a read error. The chain recombines TRBV11-2 with TRBJ2-1, with TRBD1 identical over 10 bases. Near its end, the DNA agrees better with TRBJ2-7, so the J call may be wrong. The CDR3 consists of 14 residues. The V gene's germline CDR1 is SGHAT and CDR2 FQNNGV. This chain's CDR3 is CASGLGQGIGEQYF. The CDR3 region has the DNA TGTGCCAGCGGCTTGGGACAGGGGATTGGTGAGCAGTACTTC.

The CDR3 protein is CASSFWGRSPLHF. As DNA, the CDR3 is TGTGCCAGCAGCTTCTGGGGACGATCACCCCTCCACTTT. The rearrangement joins TRBV7-8 to TRBJ1-6; possibly TRBD1 for D (5 bases). This CDR3 is built from 13 residues. The V end was cut by 3 bases, the J end by 10 bases, with 10 bases between. Germline loops: CDR1 SGHVS, CDR2 FQNEAQ.

CDR3 loop: CSAPKGGNTEAFF. The DNA for the CDR3 is TGCAGTGCCCCTAAGGGTGGGAACACTGAAGCTTTCTTT. The chain recombines TRBV20-1 with TRBJ1-1; D is undetermined. This CDR3 region has 13 residues. CDR1 is DFQATT, CDR2 SNEGSKA, per germline (reference sequence). Deletions cut 6 bases from V and 1 base from J, with 12 bases between.

The rearrangement links TRBV6-5 to TRBJ2-4; D unresolved. Germline lookup yields CDR1 MNHEY and CDR2 SVGAGI. The CDR3 runs to 16 residues. Trimming took off 6 bases at V and 2 bases at J, with 17 bases between the two ends. This chain's CDR3 is CASSQVQAKTKNIQYF. CDR3 sequence (DNA): TGTGCCAGCAGCCAGGTCCAGGCCAAGACCAAAAACATTCAGTACTTC.

The count of this clonotype is one. The chain uses TRBV11-2 and TRBJ2-5; TRBD2 is a possible D gene (5 bases). The J call may be incorrect, as the DNA end agrees better with TRBJ2-1. The CDR3 covers 13 residues. From germline, CDR1 is SGHAT and CDR2 FQNNGV. This chain's CDR3 is CASSSGYQETQFF. The DNA of the CDR3 is TGTGCCAGCAGCTCGGGGTACCAAGAGACCCAGTTCTTC.

This clonotype appeared a few times. The chain couples TRBV4-1 to TRBJ1-1, with 7 positions matching TRBD1. CDR3 length: 16 amino acids. CDR1 and CDR2 (germline): MGHRA, YSYEKL. Losses at the gene ends were 3 bases for V and 1 base for J; bases not matched to a gene: 8. This CDR3 is CASSQAQNRGNTEAFF. For the CDR3, the DNA is TGCGCCAGCAGCCAGGCTCAAAACAGGGGGAACACTGAAGCTTTCTTT.

The chain links TRBV6-1 to TRBJ2-3; 8 bases line up with TRBD2. The CDR3 length is 15 residues. The V gene's germline CDR1 is MNHNS and CDR2 SASEGT. The V gene end was trimmed by 5 bases and the J gene end by 2 bases; junction bases not matched to a gene: 6. CDR3 in DNA: TGTGCCAGCAGTTCCACTAGCGGACACACAGATACGCAGTATTTT. It specifies CASSSTSGHTDTQYF.

This clonotype has a handful of counts. This chain joins TRBV27 and TRBJ2-1; weak D call: TRBD2 (5 bases). V was trimmed by 8 bases and J by 12 bases, leaving 11 bases between them. Per germline, CDR1 MNHEY and CDR2 SMNVEV (reference sequence). The CDR3 spans 10 residues. In DNA, the CDR3 is TGTGCCAGCGGAGGTTTGGGGCAGTTCTTC. Its protein is CASGGLGQFF.

This clonotype has a handful of counts. The chain joins TRBV7-9 to TRBJ2-7; 10 bases line up with TRBD2. Germline V gives CDR1 SEHNR, CDR2 FQNEAQ (reference sequence). The CDR3 covers 13 residues. V shed 8 bases and J 6 bases; nucleotides not matched to a gene: 7. The CDR3 is CASGTSARSEQYF. As DNA, the CDR3 is TGTGCCAGCGGGACTAGCGCTCGCAGCGAGCAGTACTTC.